Following are 5 T cell receptor beta chains from one sample sequenced in a study of OX40 agonist ivuxolimab in advanced cancers. Repertoires were generated with immunoSEQ multiplex PCR, while TCRdb's copy carries only in-frame clones and drops some. The top ten clones hold approximately 2.3% of a sample with 45,000 to 65,000 clones, 75% to 80% of them seen once. This material consisted of CD4+ or CD8+ T cells sorted from blood, taken in a trial of the OX40 agonist ivuxolimab. Every receptor here comes from an adult with an advanced solid tumor such as melanoma, head and neck, liver or kidney cancer.

This clone is a singleton in its sample. The genes are TRBV7-9 and TRBJ1-3; the D gene is possibly TRBD1 (6 bases). The V gene's germline CDR1 is SEHNR and CDR2 FQNEAQ (reference sequence). The V gene lost 5 bases and the J gene lost 0 bases, with 11 bases spanning the gap. The CDR3 runs 15 residues. Here the CDR3 reads CASSVMGASGNTIYF. The DNA for the CDR3 is TGTGCCAGCAGCGTGATGGGGGCCTCTGGAAACACCATATATTTT. Full variable domain (remainder filled in from reference TRBV7-9 and TRBJ1-3): DTGVSQNPRHKITKRGQNVTFRCDPISEHNRLYWYRQTLGQGPEFLTYFQNEAQLEKSRLLSDRFSAERPKGSFSTLEIQRTEQGDSAMYLCASSVMGASGNTIYFGEGSWLTVV.

V and J are TRBV4-1 and TRBJ1-1; the D gene is possibly TRBD1 (5 bases). Germline values: CDR1 MGHRA, CDR2 YSYEKL. V lost 3 bases and J 5 bases, leaving 13 bases between the germline ends. The CDR3 extends over 14 amino acids. In DNA form, the CDR3 reads TGCGCCAGCAGCCAGTTGGGACTTGGAACTGAAGCTTTCTTT. Translation gives CASSQLGLGTEAFF.

The chain has TRBV10-2 and TRBJ2-2; 9 positions match TRBD1. CDR1 is WSHSY and CDR2 is SAAADI in the germline V gene. The CDR3 has 15 residues. J lost 8 bases, V lost 6 bases, and 10 bases had no gene match. This CDR3 is CASRDRDRVRGELFF. The CDR3 DNA is TGCGCCAGCAGAGACCGGGACAGGGTTCGGGGGGAGCTGTTTTTT.

This chain links TRBV5-1 with TRBJ2-7, with 10 bases matching TRBD1. Per the germline V gene, CDR1 is SGHRS and CDR2 is YFSETQ. This CDR3 spans 15 amino acids. Germline trimming cut 4 bases from V and 3 bases from J; bases unmatched to any gene: 7. The CDR3 nucleotides read TGCGCCAGCAGCGCACGACAGGGGGCTGTCTACGAGCAGTACTTC. Amino acids: CASSARQGAVYEQYF.

Points on this clone: Other DNA sequences in the sample encode the same CDR3. This chain connects TRBV18 to TRBJ2-5; D unresolved. CDR1 KGHSH and CDR2 LQKENI come from the germline V gene. The CDR3 extends over 11 amino acids. The V and J ends lost 3 bases and 2 bases respectively, with 1 base between them. CDR3 amino acids: CASSPQETQYF. In nucleotides, the CDR3 is TGTGCCAGCTCACCTCAAGAGACCCAGTACTTC.